Sequencing of this T cell receptor beta chain was carried out in a study of read filtering for tumor transcriptome and immune sequencing. Study information: DNase treatment preceded whole-transcriptome library preparation. Per sample, TCR-region reads ranged about 4 to 10.27 million by IR-seq, roughly 80 to 1273 by RNA-seq.

Study observations and caveats: Roughly four fifths of IR-seq clonotypes had one read, totaling approximately 3.5% of reads; RNA-seq: about 69% and 49%. RNA-seq captured clonotypes less deeply and reliably than IR-seq.

The library was built from around 400 ng RNA with molecular barcoded adaptors for alpha/delta and beta/gamma chains. MiXCR, applied by TCRdb to the reads, yields one record per CDR3 protein. This table has fewer than 30,000 distinct CDR3 sequences, 20% to 25% appearing once. As for this clonotype: The antigen is not known. This may stem from a read error, because a much larger clone lies one nucleotide away.

The CDR3 is 15 residues long. CDR1 DFQATT and CDR2 SNEGSKA come from the germline V gene (reference sequence). V lost 3 bases and J lost 7, with 18 bases in between. The rearrangement links TRBV20-1 to TRBJ2-2; maybe TRBD2 (6 bases). The source of this sequence is a donor aged 40 or older with multiple myeloma. Sample: a population of CD138-negative cells sorted from bone marrow. The CDR3 nucleotides are TGCAGTGCTAGTGCTCAACTAGCTCGTAGCGGGGAGCTGTTTTTT. Translation: CSASAQLARSGELFF.